The T cell receptor beta chain described here comes from a study of OX40 agonist ivuxolimab in advanced cancers. In terms of the full investigation: Ivuxolimab, which targeted the costimulatory receptor OX40 (CD134), was an agonistic, fully human IgG2 monoclonal antibody. Intravenous ivuxolimab was administered to patients every 2 weeks at six dose levels: 0.01, 0.1, 0.3, 1.5, 3 and 10 mg/kg. Peripheral TCRbeta sequencing was intended to test whether TCR sequence diversity was altered and clonal T-cell expansion was caused by ivuxolimab. Partial responses occurred in three dose-escalation patients: two with cutaneous melanoma and one with hepatocellular carcinoma. Among the 52 dose-escalation patients, approximately 20 had hepatocellular carcinoma, approximately 15 melanoma, 9 renal cell carcinoma and 9 head and neck cancer. In the dose-escalation cohort, nearly 85% of patients were male, and the mean age was roughly 56 years with a range of roughly 20 to 79. Prior anti-PD-1, anti-PD-L1 or anti-CTLA-4 therapy was permitted, and 35% to 40% of dose-escalation patients had received checkpoint inhibitors. The paper reports the monotherapy dose-escalation portion (N = 52 patients) of the phase I ivuxolimab trial.

Note on this clone: Its antigen is still unknown. No per-base quality is available; no much larger clone lies one base away.

Relative to germline, V is 11 bases shorter and J is 3 bases shorter, with 11 bases between their ends. Looking up the germline V gene yields CDR1 SNHLY and CDR2 FYNNEI. Inclusive of the bounding cysteine and phenylalanine, the CDR3 is 12 residues long. The only DNA kept is the CDR3, 36 bases in frame from the first base. To sequence the TCRbeta CDR3 region, genomic DNA was isolated from the sorted cells. TCRbeta CDR3 regions were sequenced using the immunoSEQ Assay. TCRdb holds this immuneACCESS table with in-frame rearrangements only. Some clones are missing; in checked studies, unresolved V genes explain under half, and the rest has no known cause. This sample comprises tens of thousands of clones, about 90% of them detected only once. 8.4% of the sample is taken by the ten largest. The trial excluded patients who had a history of autoimmune disease or were on systemic immunosuppression. Peripheral blood for TCR sequencing was collected from all dose cohorts at baseline, on cycle 4 day 1, and on cycle 7 day 1. The samples were drawn from a first-in-human, open-label, multicenter phase I dose-escalation trial of ivuxolimab. Adults with locally advanced or metastatic head and neck squamous cell, hepatocellular, melanoma or renal cell carcinoma were enrolled in the trial. Before TCR sequencing, CD4+ T cells and CD8+ T cells from peripheral blood were sorted into separate populations.

Study-wide findings and limitations: After ivuxolimab, more expanded clones were found on average in CD8+ T cells than in CD4+ T cells. Clonal expansion of both CD4+ and CD8+ blood T cells was observed from baseline to week 6 at doses 0.1 to 3.0 mg/kg. The antigen specificity of the peripheral T cells that underwent clonal expansion was not determined. Partial responders in the 0.1-3.0 mg/kg groups had among the lowest normalized peripheral clonal expansion, especially among CD8+ T cells. Low levels of normalized T-cell clonal expansion were also seen in some patients who did not respond.

The chain uses TRBV2 and TRBJ2-1; matching of 6 bases hints at TRBD2 as the D gene. The sequencing used CD4+ or CD8+ T cells sorted from blood, collected in a trial of the OX40 agonist ivuxolimab. The source is an adult with an advanced solid tumor such as melanoma, head and neck, liver or kidney cancer. This receptor has the CDR3 CAVGGDYNEQFF. The bases read TGTGCCGTGGGGGGAGACTACAATGAGCAGTTCTTC.